Listed here are 2 T cell receptor beta chains from one sample, sequenced in a study of PD-L1 blockade in urothelial cancer. Sequencing was performed with immunoSEQ multiplex PCR; in TCRdb, only in-frame clones are kept and a portion is missing. This table has over 100,000 clones, around 93% appearing once. Indicated time point: peripheral blood 6 weeks after treatment start. Sequences were derived from PBMCs, sampled around atezolizumab (anti-PD-L1) treatment. These receptors were taken from a man aged 60-69 years with urothelial cancer.

The V and J genes are TRBV6-6 and TRBJ2-5; 8 nucleotides match TRBD1. Germline V lookup: CDR1 MNHNY, CDR2 SVGAGI (reference sequence). CDR3 length equals 16 residues. Trimming removed 0 bases from V and 2 bases from J; junction bases left unmatched: 5. This CDR3 is CASSYSGQASQETQYF. The CDR3 nucleotides are TGTGCCAGCAGTTACTCGGGACAGGCTTCACAAGAGACCCAGTACTTC.

The gene calls are TRBV5-4 and TRBJ1-1; the D gene is possibly TRBD1 (5 bases). V was clipped by 3 bases and J by 2 bases, with 11 bases between them. This CDR3 is 14 amino acids long. CDR1 and CDR2 from the germline V gene are SGHNT and YYREEE (reference sequence). The CDR3 loop is CASSSKTANTEAFF. CDR3 nucleotide sequence: TGTGCCAGCAGCTCGAAGACAGCTAACACTGAAGCTTTCTTT.